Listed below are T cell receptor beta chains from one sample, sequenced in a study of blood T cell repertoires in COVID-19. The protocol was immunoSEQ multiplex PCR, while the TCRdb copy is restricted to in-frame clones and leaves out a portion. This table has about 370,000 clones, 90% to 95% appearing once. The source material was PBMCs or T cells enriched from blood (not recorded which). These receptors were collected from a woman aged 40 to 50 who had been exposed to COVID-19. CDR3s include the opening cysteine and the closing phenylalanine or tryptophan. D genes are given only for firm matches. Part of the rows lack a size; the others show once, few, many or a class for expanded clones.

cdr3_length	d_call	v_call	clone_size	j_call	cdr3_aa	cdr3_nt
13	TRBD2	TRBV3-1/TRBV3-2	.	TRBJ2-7	CASSQEGASGPRF	TGTGCCAGCAGCCAAGAAGGTGCTAGCGGCCCCCGTTTC
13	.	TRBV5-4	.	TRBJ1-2	CASSSGQDYGYTF	TGTGCCAGCAGCTCAGGGCAGGACTATGGCTACACCTTC
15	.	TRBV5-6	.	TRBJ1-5	CASSFRAYSNQPQHF	TGTGCCAGCAGCTTTAGAGCGTATAGCAATCAGCCCCAGCATTTT
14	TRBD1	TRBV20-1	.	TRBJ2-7	CSASQGQGDYEQYF	TGCAGTGCTAGTCAAGGACAGGGGGATTACGAGCAGTACTTC
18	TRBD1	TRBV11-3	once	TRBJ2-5	CASSSPWFGTGAQETQYF	TGTGCCAGCAGCTCTCCTTGGTTCGGGACAGGGGCCCAAGAGACCCAGTACTTC
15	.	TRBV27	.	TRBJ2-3	CASSLSAGSTDTQYF	TGTGCCAGCAGTTTATCCGCCGGTAGCACAGATACGCAGTATTTT
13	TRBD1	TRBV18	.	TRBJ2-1	CASSKKQGIEQFF	TGTGCCAGCTCAAAGAAACAGGGGATTGAGCAGTTCTTC
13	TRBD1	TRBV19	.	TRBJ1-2	CATRAGGVYGYTF	TGTGCAACTAGGGCAGGGGGCGTCTATGGCTACACCTTC
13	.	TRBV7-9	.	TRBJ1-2	CASSLATAYGYTF	TGTGCCAGCAGCTTAGCAACAGCTTATGGCTACACCTTC
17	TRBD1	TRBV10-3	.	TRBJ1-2	CAISPGQGEPFYYGYTF	TGTGCCATCAGCCCGGGACAGGGGGAGCCATTTTACTATGGCTACACCTTC
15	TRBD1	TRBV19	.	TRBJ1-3	CASGYRGASGNTIYF	TGTGCCAGTGGGTACAGGGGAGCATCTGGAAACACCATATATTTT
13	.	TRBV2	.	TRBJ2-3	CASKRDSQYTQYF	TGTGCCAGCAAAAGGGACTCTCAATATACGCAGTATTTT
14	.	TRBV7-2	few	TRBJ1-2	CASSLGAGQGGYTF	TGTGCCAGCAGCTTAGGGGCAGGGCAGGGTGGCTACACCTTC
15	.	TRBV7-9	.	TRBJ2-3	CASSLWARTTDTQYF	TGTGCCAGCAGCTTATGGGCCCGCACCACAGATACGCAGTATTTT
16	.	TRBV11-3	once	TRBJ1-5	CASSPPVRGGNQPQHF	TGTGCCAGCAGCCCCCCAGTCCGGGGTGGCAATCAGCCCCAGCATTTT
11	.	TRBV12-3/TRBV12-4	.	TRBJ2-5	CASSFRETQYF	TGTGCCAGCAGTTTCCGAGAGACCCAGTACTTC
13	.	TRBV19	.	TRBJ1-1	CASSITGNTEAFF	TGTGCCAGTAGTATTACAGGGAACACTGAAGCTTTCTTT
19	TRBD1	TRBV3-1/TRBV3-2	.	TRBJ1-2	CASSRSGTGTLLANYGYTF	TGTGCCAGCAGCCGTTCCGGGACAGGCACCTTGTTAGCTAACTATGGCTACACCTTC
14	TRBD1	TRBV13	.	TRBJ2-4	CASSTEQGKNIQYF	TGTGCCAGCAGCACAGAACAGGGGAAAAACATTCAGTACTTC
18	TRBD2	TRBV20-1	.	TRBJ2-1	CSASGFGGGHSSYNEQFF	TGCAGTGCTAGTGGCTTCGGGGGGGGCCATAGCTCCTACAATGAGCAGTTCTTC
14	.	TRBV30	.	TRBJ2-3	CAWSVGRGTDTQYF	TGTGCCTGGAGTGTGGGCAGGGGCACAGATACGCAGTATTTT
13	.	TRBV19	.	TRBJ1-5	CATDLAGNQPQHF	TGTGCCACAGACTTGGCGGGCAATCAGCCCCAGCATTTT
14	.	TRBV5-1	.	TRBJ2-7	CASSLDPWQYEQYF	TGCGCCAGCAGCTTGGATCCGTGGCAGTACGAGCAGTACTTC
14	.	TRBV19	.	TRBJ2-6	CASTTDSGANVLTF	TGTGCCAGTACAACAGACTCTGGGGCCAACGTCCTGACTTTC
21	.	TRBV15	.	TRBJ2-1	CATSRDQARTGTGSSYNEQFF	TGTGCCACCAGCAGAGACCAAGCTCGGACCGGGACTGGGAGCTCCTACAATGAGCAGTTCTTC
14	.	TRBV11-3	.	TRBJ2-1	CASSFGGSYNEQFF	TGTGCCAGCAGCTTTGGGGGGAGTTACAATGAGCAGTTCTTC
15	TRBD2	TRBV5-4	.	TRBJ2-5	CASSFASGEEETQYF	TGTGCCAGCAGCTTCGCTAGCGGGGAAGAAGAGACCCAGTACTTC
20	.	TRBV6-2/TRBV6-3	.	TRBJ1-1	CASSYVRDLAVPSPRTEAFF	TGTGCCAGCAGTTACGTGAGGGATCTGGCCGTTCCGTCCCCTCGGACTGAAGCTTTCTTT
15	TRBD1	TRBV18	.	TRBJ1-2	CASSLTGQGAVGYTF	TGTGCCAGCTCACTCACGGGACAGGGGGCGGTCGGCTACACCTTC
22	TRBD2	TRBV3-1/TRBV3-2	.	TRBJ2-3	CASSQVTAGTSGRKPHTDTQYF	TGTGCCAGCAGCCAAGTTACCGCCGGGACTAGCGGGAGGAAACCACACACAGATACGCAGTATTTT
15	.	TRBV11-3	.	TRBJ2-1	CASSLDPGAVSEQFF	TGTGCCAGCAGCTTAGATCCTGGGGCGGTGAGTGAGCAGTTCTTC
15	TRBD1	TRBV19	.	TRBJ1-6	CASSKPPGGNSPLHF	TGTGCCAGTTCGAAGCCCCCAGGGGGCAATTCACCCCTCCACTTT
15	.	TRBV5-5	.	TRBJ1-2	CASSLDGRRTDGYTF	TGTGCCAGCAGCTTGGATGGACGGCGGACAGATGGCTACACCTTC
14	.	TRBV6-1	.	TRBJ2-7	CASSEGSLTYEQYF	TGTGCCAGCAGTGAAGGCAGTCTGACCTACGAGCAGTACTTC
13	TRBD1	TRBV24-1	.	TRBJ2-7	CATSDSTGGRQYF	TGTGCCACCAGTGATTCAACAGGGGGCAGGCAGTACTTC
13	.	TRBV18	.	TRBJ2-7	CASSPGSSYEQYF	TGTGCCAGCTCCCCGGGGTCCTCCTACGAGCAGTACTTC
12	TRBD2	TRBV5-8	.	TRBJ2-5	CASGGGIETQYF	TGTGCCAGCGGGGGGGGGATCGAGACCCAGTACTTC
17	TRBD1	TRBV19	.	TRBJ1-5	CASSIKGTEYSNQPQHF	TGTGCCAGTAGTATCAAGGGGACAGAATATAGCAATCAGCCCCAGCATTTT
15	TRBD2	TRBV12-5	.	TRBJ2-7	CASGFGLAGAYEQYF	TGTGCTAGTGGTTTCGGACTAGCGGGGGCCTACGAGCAGTACTTC
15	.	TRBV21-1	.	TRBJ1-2	CASSIQGAQNNGYTF	TGTGCCAGCAGCATTCAGGGGGCTCAGAATAATGGCTACACCTTC
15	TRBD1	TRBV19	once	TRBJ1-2	CASSKREQGDYGYTF	TGTGCCAGTAGTAAACGGGAACAGGGGGACTATGGCTACACCTTC
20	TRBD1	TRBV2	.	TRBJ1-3	CASKGDSVRTGEVSGNTIYF	TGTGCCAGCAAAGGGGACTCAGTAAGGACAGGGGAAGTATCTGGAAACACCATATATTTT
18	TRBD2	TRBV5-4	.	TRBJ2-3	CASSLGLAGGSGTDTQYF	TGTGCCAGCAGCCTCGGACTAGCGGGGGGGTCGGGCACAGATACGCAGTATTTT
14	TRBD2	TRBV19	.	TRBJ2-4	CASRLSGGASIQYF	TGTGCCAGTAGACTTAGCGGGGGGGCCAGCATTCAGTACTTC
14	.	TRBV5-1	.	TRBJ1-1	CASSAQGFGTEAFF	TGCGCCAGCAGCGCTCAGGGTTTTGGCACTGAAGCTTTCTTT
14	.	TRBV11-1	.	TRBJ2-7	CASSFGRGMYEQYF	TGTGCCAGCAGCTTCGGAAGGGGCATGTACGAGCAGTACTTC
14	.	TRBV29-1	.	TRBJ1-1	CSVERGRGNTEAFF	TGCAGCGTTGAAAGGGGCAGGGGGAACACTGAAGCTTTCTTT
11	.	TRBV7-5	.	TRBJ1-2	CVRSSTGGYTF	TGTGTCAGAAGCTCTACGGGGGGCTACACCTTC
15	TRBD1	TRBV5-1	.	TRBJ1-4	CASSLGTGEGEKLFF	TGCGCCAGCAGCTTGGGAACAGGGGAAGGGGAAAAACTGTTTTTT